The next 10 T cell receptor beta chains were all read from a single sample in a study of tumor-infiltrating lymphocytes in oesophageal squamous cell carcinoma. TCRdb processed the PCR reads anew with MiXCR; each CDR3 protein has one entry. Among 21,000 or so distinct CDR3 sequences listed, 35% to 45% were seen once. The source material was esophageal tumor tissue. These receptors all come from a male donor with esophageal squamous cell carcinoma.

CDR3 loop: CASSRGKGANSWQYF. CDR3 nucleotides: TGTGCCAGCAGCCGCGGAAAGGGGGCAAATTCCTGGCAGTACTTC. This chain uses TRBV7-2 with TRBJ2-7, with 7 bases matching TRBD1. This CDR3 is built from 15 residues. After removal of 5 bases from V and 9 bases from J, the junction contained 16 bases not matched to a gene. Germline V gives CDR1 SGHTA, CDR2 FQGNSA.

In its sample, this clonotype was seen many times. V gene TRBV27 combines with J gene TRBJ2-2; perhaps TRBD2 as D (5 bases). With 3 bases removed from V and 3 bases from J, the gap between germline ends came to 14 bases. Germline loops: CDR1 MNHEY, CDR2 SMNVEV (reference sequence). This CDR3 comprises 16 residues. CDR3 region: CASSFHGGLDTGELFF. The DNA for the CDR3 is TGTGCCAGCAGTTTTCATGGCGGGCTGGACACCGGGGAGCTGTTTTTT.

The CDR3 region is CASSVYREGEQYF. As DNA, the CDR3 is TGTGCCAGCAGCGTCTACAGGGAAGGCGAGCAGTACTTC. The chain uses TRBV9 and TRBJ2-5; a weak D match, TRBD1 (6 bases). The assigned J gene may be wrong: the sequence end matches TRBJ2-7 better. CDR3 size: 13 residues. Germline-derived CDR1 and CDR2 are SGDLS and YYNGEE.

V usage is TRBV29-1 and J usage is TRBJ2-5; 7 bases are shared with TRBD2. Germline V gene lookup returns CDR1 SQVTM and CDR2 ANQGSEA. The J segment lost 1 base and the V segment lost 4 bases, leaving 0 bases of the junction unmatched. This CDR3 spans 12 amino acids. Here the CDR3 DNA reads TGCAGCGTTGGGACTAGCCAAGAGACCCAGTACTTC. Protein: CSVGTSQETQYF.

In its sample, this clonotype was seen once. Since no conserved phenylalanine or tryptophan closes the CDR3, a read error is the likely cause. It is unclear where the CDR3 begins or ends on the DNA, so no DNA is shown, and the CDR3 is as TCRdb lists it. The CDR3 reads CVRDRGLNEQFFGA. The chain joins TRBV12-3 or TRBV12-4 to TRBJ2-6; the table names TRBD1, a call not compared with the DNA. The CDR3 has 14 amino acids, counting both end residues.

By sample fraction, this clonotype is medium-sized. The chain has TRBV7-2 and TRBJ2-5; no clear D gene. The CDR3 totals 14 residues. In germline, CDR1 is SGHTA, CDR2 FQGNSA. The V end was cut by 5 bases, the J end by 0 bases, with 10 bases between. CDR3 nucleotide sequence: TGTGCCAGCAGCGTAGATGTCCACCAAGAGACCCAGTACTTC. Residues: CASSVDVHQETQYF.

This clonotype was recorded only once. The genes are TRBV7-9 and TRBJ2-4, with D tentatively TRBD1 or TRBD2 (6 bases each). Gene TRBJ2-7 matches the end of the DNA better, so the J call may be wrong. The CDR3 covers 13 residues. From germline, CDR1 is SEHNR and CDR2 FQNEAQ (reference sequence). Written as DNA, the CDR3 is TGTGCCAGCAGCTTAGCGGGGGGCGGCGAGCAGTACTTC. Its protein is CASSLAGGGEQYF.

This clonotype was observed many times. The chain couples TRBV11-3 to TRBJ2-1, with D possibly matching TRBD2 (6 bases). CDR1 and CDR2 (germline): SGHNT, YENEEA. V gave up 5 bases and J gave up 0 bases, with 11 bases separating them. This CDR3 has 15 residues. CDR3 in amino acids: CASSRLGSSYNEQFF. The DNA of the CDR3 is TGTGCCAGCAGCCGACTAGGGAGCTCCTACAATGAGCAGTTCTTC.

Details on this clonotype: Lacking the conserved final phenylalanine or tryptophan, this CDR3 likely reflects a read error. Because the CDR3's place on the DNA is in doubt, the DNA is left out and the CDR3 is given as listed by TCRdb. The gene calls are TRBV5-4 and TRBJ2-6; the listed D gene, TRBD2, was not tested against the DNA. Germline V CDR1 and CDR2: SGHNT, YYREEE (reference sequence). The CDR3 has 8 amino acids, counting both end residues. The CDR3 sequence is CASSSTTS.

This clonotype is categorized as medium-sized. The rearrangement joins TRBV6-1 to TRBJ1-5, with D possibly matching TRBD1 (5 bases). Germline CDR1 and CDR2: MNHNS and SASEGT. The V gene lost 6 bases and the J gene lost 3 bases, with 9 bases spanning the gap. This CDR3 is built from 13 residues. The CDR3: CASRTGNNQPQHF. As DNA, the CDR3 is TGTGCCAGCAGAACAGGAAACAATCAGCCCCAGCATTTT.